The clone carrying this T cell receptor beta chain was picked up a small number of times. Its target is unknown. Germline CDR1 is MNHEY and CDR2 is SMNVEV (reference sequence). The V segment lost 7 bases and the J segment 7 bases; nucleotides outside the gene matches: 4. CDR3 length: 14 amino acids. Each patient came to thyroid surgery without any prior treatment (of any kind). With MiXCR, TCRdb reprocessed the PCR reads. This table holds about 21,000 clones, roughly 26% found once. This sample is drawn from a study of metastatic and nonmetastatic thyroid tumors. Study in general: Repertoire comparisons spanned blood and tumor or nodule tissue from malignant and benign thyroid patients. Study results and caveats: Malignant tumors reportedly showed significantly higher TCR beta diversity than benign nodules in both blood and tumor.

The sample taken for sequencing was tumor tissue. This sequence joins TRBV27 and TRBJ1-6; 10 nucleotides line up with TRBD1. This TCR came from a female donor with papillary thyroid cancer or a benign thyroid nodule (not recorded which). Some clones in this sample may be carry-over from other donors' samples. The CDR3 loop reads CASTGQGSNSPLHF. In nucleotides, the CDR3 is TGTGCCAGCACGGGACAGGGGTCGAATTCACCCCTCCACTTT.